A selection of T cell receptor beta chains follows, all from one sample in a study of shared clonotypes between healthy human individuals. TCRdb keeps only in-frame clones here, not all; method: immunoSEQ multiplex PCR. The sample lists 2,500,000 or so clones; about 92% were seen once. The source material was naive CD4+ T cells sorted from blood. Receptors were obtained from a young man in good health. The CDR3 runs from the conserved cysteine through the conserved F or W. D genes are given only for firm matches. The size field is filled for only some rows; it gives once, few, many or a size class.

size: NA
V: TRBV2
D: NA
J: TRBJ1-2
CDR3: CASDRLPGSLSGYTF
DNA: TGTGCCAGCGATCGGCTACCAGGGAGCCTGAGTGGCTACACCTTC

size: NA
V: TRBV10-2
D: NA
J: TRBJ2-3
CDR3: CASSEGRGSKSTDTQYF
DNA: TGCGCCAGCAGTGAAGGCAGGGGATCGAAGAGCACAGATACGCAGTATTTT

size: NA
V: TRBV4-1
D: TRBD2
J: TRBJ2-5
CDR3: CASSHPSGTSGRAGPETQYF
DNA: TGCGCCAGCAGCCACCCCTCCGGGACTAGCGGGAGGGCCGGCCCAGAGACCCAGTACTTC

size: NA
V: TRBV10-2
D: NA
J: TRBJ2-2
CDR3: CASSIDRPRTGELFF
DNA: TGCGCCAGCAGTATCGACAGGCCGAGGACCGGGGAGCTGTTTTTT

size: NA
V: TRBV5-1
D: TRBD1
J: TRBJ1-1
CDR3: CASSLEQGKAFF
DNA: TGCGCCAGCAGCTTGGAACAGGGGAAAGCTTTCTTT

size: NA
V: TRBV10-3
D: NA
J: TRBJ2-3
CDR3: CAIKSAADTQYF
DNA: TGTGCCATCAAATCTGCAGCAGATACGCAGTATTTT

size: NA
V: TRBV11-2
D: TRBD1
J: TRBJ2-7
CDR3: CASSRYRGQSYEQYF
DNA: TGTGCCAGCAGCCGCTACAGGGGTCAGTCCTACGAGCAGTACTTC

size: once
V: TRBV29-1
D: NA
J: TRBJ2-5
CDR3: CSVGPSGETQYF
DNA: TGCAGCGTGGGACCTTCGGGAGAGACCCAGTACTTC

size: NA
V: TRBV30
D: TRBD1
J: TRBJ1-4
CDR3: CAWSPRGPEKLFF
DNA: TGTGCCTGGAGTCCCAGGGGGCCTGAAAAACTGTTTTTT

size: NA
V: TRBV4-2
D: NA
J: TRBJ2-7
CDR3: CASSQDRNYEQYF
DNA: TGTGCCAGCAGCCAAGATCGGAATTACGAGCAGTACTTC

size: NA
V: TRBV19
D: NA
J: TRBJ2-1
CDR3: CASSIGKLGSNEQFF
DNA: TGTGCCAGTAGTATTGGTAAACTAGGCAGCAATGAGCAGTTCTTC

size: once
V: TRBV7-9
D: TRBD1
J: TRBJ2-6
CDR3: CASRARGLGANVLTF
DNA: TGTGCCAGCAGGGCCAGGGGGCTCGGGGCCAACGTCCTGACTTTC

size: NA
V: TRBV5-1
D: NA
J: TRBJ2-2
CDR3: CASSLGGTANTGELFF
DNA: TGCGCCAGCAGCTTGGGCGGGACGGCGAACACCGGGGAGCTGTTTTTT

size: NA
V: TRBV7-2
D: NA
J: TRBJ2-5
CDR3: CASSLRQPGLETQYF
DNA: TGTGCCAGCAGCTTACGACAGCCGGGCTTGGAGACCCAGTACTTC

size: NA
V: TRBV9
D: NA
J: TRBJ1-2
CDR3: CASSVGVSSTYGYTF
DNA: TGTGCCAGCAGCGTAGGGGTCAGCTCTACCTATGGCTACACCTTC

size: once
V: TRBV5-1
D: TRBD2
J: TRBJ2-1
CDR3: CASTRLAGASYNEQFF
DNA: TGCGCCAGCACTAGACTAGCGGGGGCCTCCTACAATGAGCAGTTCTTC

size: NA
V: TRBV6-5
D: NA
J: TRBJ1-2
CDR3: CASSSLTGNYGYTF
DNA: TGTGCCAGCAGTTCGCTGACAGGAAACTATGGCTACACCTTC

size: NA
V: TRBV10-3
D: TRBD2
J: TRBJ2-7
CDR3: CAISETSGGPSNF
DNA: TGTGCCATCAGTGAGACTAGCGGGGGCCCTTCTAATTTC

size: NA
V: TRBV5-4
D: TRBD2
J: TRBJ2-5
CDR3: CASSSPGGPETQYF
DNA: TGTGCCAGCAGCTCTCCGGGGGGGCCAGAGACCCAGTACTTC

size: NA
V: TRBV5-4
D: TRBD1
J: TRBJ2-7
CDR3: CASSPGQGETYEQYF
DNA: TGTGCCAGCAGCCCGGGACAGGGAGAGACCTACGAGCAGTACTTC

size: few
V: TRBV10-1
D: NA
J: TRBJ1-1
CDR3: CASSWGDTEAFF
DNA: TGCGCCAGCAGCTGGGGGGACACTGAAGCTTTCTTT

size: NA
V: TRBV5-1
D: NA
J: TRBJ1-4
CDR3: CASSLTETNEKLFF
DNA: TGCGCCAGCAGCTTAACAGAGACTAATGAAAAACTGTTTTTT

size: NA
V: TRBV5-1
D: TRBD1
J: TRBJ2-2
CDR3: CASRGTGIVGELFF
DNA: TGCGCCAGCAGGGGGACAGGCATCGTGGGGGAGCTGTTTTTT

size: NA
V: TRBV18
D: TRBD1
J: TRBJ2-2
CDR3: CASSPKTGGTGELFF
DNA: TGTGCCAGCTCACCAAAGACAGGGGGCACCGGGGAGCTGTTTTTT

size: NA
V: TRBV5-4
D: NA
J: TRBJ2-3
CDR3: CASSPPSALFTDTQYF
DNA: TGTGCCAGCAGCCCACCTAGCGCTTTATTCACAGATACGCAGTATTTT

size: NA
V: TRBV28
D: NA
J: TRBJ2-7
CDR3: CASTRDTPYEQYF
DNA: TGTGCCAGCACCCGGGACACCCCCTACGAGCAGTACTTC

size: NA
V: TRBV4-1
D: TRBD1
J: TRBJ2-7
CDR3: CASSQVMTGGKQYF
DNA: TGCGCCAGCAGCCAAGTTATGACAGGGGGTAAGCAGTACTTC

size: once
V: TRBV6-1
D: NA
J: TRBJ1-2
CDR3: CASSGNTKANYGYTF
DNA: TGTGCCAGCAGTGGCAACACCAAAGCTAACTATGGCTACACCTTC

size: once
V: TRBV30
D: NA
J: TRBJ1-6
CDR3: CAWDGQRTNNSPLHF
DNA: TGTGCCTGGGATGGACAGAGAACGAATAATTCACCCCTCCACTTT

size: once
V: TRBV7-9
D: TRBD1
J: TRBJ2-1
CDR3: CASSESGTGFYNEQFF
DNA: TGTGCCAGCAGCGAGTCCGGGACAGGGTTCTACAATGAGCAGTTCTTC

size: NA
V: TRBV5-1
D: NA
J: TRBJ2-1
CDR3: CASSLGQTYNEQFF
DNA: TGCGCCAGCAGCTTGGGGCAGACCTACAATGAGCAGTTCTTC

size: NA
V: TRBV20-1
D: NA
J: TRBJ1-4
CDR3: CSANGQEKLFF
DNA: TGCAGTGCTAATGGACAGGAAAAACTGTTTTTT

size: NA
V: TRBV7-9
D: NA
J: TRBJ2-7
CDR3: CASSLERVSYEQYF
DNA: TGTGCCAGCAGCTTAGAGAGGGTTTCCTACGAGCAGTACTTC

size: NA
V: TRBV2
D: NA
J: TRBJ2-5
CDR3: CASRRDSQRVETQYF
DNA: TGTGCCAGCAGGCGGGACAGCCAAAGAGTAGAGACCCAGTACTTC

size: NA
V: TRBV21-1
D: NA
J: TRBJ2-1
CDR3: CASSRASGRVGNEQFF
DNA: TGTGCCAGCAGCAGGGCTAGCGGGAGGGTAGGCAATGAGCAGTTCTTC

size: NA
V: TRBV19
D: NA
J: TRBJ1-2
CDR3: CASSIGRRDYGYTF
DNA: TGTGCCAGTAGTATTGGCAGGCGGGACTATGGCTACACCTTC

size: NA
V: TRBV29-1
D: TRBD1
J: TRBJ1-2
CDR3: CSAGKRTGATFYGYTF
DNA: TGCAGCGCTGGAAAAAGGACAGGGGCTACATTCTATGGCTACACCTTC

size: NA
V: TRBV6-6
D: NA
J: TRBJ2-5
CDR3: CASSYPLETQYF
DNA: TGTGCCAGCAGTTACCCTTTAGAGACCCAGTACTTC

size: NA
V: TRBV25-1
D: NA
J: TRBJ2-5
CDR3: CASSELIGAQETQYF
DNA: TGTGCCAGCAGTGAATTGATCGGGGCCCAAGAGACCCAGTACTTC

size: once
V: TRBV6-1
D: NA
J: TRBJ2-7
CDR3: CASGSLRPYEQYF
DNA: TGTGCCAGCGGGAGCCTTCGCCCCTACGAGCAGTACTTC

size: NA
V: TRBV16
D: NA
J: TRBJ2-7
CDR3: CASSVAGTLGLDYF
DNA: TGTGCCAGCAGCGTTGCCGGGACTCTGGGACTCGACTACTTC

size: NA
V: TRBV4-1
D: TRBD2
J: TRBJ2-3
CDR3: CASSQKLAGGITDTQYF
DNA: TGCGCCAGCAGCCAAAAACTAGCGGGGGGTATCACAGATACGCAGTATTTT

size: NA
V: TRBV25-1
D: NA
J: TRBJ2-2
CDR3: CASSNRMNTGELFF
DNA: TGTGCCAGCAGTAACAGGATGAACACCGGGGAGCTGTTTTTT

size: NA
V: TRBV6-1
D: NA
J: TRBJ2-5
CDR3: CASRQGHAYQETQYF
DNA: TGTGCCAGCAGGCAGGGACACGCGTACCAAGAGACCCAGTACTTC

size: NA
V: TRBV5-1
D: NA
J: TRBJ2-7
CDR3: CASSPTSSSSSYEQYF
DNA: TGCGCCAGCAGCCCCACGAGCAGTAGCAGCTCCTACGAGCAGTACTTC

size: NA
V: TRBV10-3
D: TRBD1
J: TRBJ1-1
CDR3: CAISTRQGMNTEAFF
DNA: TGTGCCATCAGTACACGACAGGGGATGAACACTGAAGCTTTCTTT

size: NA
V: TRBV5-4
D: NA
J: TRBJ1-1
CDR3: CASSAIGINTEAFF
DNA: TGTGCCAGCAGCGCCATCGGGATCAACACTGAAGCTTTCTTT

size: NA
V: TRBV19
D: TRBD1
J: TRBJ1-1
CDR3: CASSGDGTGGNTEAFF
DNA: TGTGCCAGTAGTGGAGATGGGACAGGGGGGAACACTGAAGCTTTCTTT

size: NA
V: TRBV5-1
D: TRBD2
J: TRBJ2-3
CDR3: CASSPGAGAQDTQYF
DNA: TGCGCCAGCAGCCCTGGAGCGGGGGCGCAAGATACGCAGTATTTT

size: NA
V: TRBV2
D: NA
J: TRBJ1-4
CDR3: CASSEALASEKLFF
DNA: TGTGCCAGCAGTGAGGCATTAGCTAGTGAAAAACTGTTTTTT

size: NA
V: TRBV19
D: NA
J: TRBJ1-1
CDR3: CASSMRNTEAFF
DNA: TGTGCCAGTAGTATGAGAAACACTGAAGCTTTCTTT

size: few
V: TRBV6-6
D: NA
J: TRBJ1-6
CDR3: CASSGVGNSPLHF
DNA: TGTGCCAGCAGTGGGGTGGGTAATTCACCCCTCCACTTT

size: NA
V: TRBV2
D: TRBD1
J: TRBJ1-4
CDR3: CASSRETGGNEKLFF
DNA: TGTGCCAGCAGCCGGGAGACAGGGGGCAATGAAAAACTGTTTTTT

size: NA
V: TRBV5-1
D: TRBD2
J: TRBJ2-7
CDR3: CASSISGGSSYEQYF
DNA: TGCGCCAGCAGCATTAGCGGGGGGAGCTCCTACGAGCAGTACTTC

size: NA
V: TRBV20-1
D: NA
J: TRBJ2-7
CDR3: CSARGDYEQYF
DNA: TGCAGTGCTAGAGGCGATTACGAGCAGTACTTC

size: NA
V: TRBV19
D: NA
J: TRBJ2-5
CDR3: CASSIASWDPQETQYF
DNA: TGTGCCAGTAGTATAGCCTCCTGGGACCCCCAAGAGACCCAGTACTTC

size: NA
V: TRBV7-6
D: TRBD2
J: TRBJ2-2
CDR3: CASSARLAANTGELFF
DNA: TGTGCCAGCAGCGCCCGGCTAGCGGCGAACACCGGGGAGCTGTTTTTT

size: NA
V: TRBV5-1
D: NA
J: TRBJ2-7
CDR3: CASSARYEQYF
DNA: TGCGCCAGCAGCGCCCGGTACGAGCAGTACTTC

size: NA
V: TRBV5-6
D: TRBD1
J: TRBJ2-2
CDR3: CASSPETGVATGELFF
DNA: TGTGCCAGCAGCCCGGAGACAGGGGTTGCCACCGGGGAGCTGTTTTTT